Listed below are T cell receptor beta chains from one sample, sequenced in a study of identical twins. TCRdb re-derived calls from the 5' RACE reads in MiXCR, one entry per CDR3 protein. This table holds 650,000 to 800,000 distinct CDR3 sequences, roughly 8% found once. The same data also went into a second study, on yellow fever vaccine responses in identical twins.

The material sequenced was PBMCs. The receptors were gathered from a woman aged 18-35 years in good health. The CDR3 runs from the conserved cysteine through the conserved F or W. The D gene is left open where the match is weak. A row's size may be missing; if present it is once, few, many or a size class.

D gene: NA; J gene: TRBJ2-1; clone size: many; V gene: TRBV29-1; CDR3 protein: CSVEWGDTYNEQFF; CDR3 DNA: TGCAGCGTTGAATGGGGGGACACCTACAATGAGCAGTTCTTC
D gene: TRBD1; J gene: TRBJ2-1; clone size: NA; V gene: TRBV20-1; CDR3 protein: CSARVAQGASYNEQFF; CDR3 DNA: TGCAGTGCTAGAGTAGCACAGGGGGCCTCCTACAATGAGCAGTTCTTC
D gene: TRBD1; J gene: TRBJ2-1; clone size: NA; V gene: TRBV7-9; CDR3 protein: CASSLRGQGRDEQFF; CDR3 DNA: TGTGCCAGCAGCTTAAGGGGACAGGGGAGGGATGAGCAGTTCTTC
D gene: NA; J gene: TRBJ2-1; clone size: many; V gene: TRBV5-1; CDR3 protein: CASSDTGISYNEQFF; CDR3 DNA: TGCGCCAGCAGCGATACAGGGATTTCCTACAATGAGCAGTTCTTC
D gene: NA; J gene: TRBJ2-7; clone size: NA; V gene: TRBV28; CDR3 protein: CASSFSQGPYEQYF; CDR3 DNA: TGTGCCAGCAGTTTTAGCCAGGGTCCCTACGAGCAGTACTTC
D gene: NA; J gene: TRBJ2-7; clone size: NA; V gene: TRBV4-2; CDR3 protein: CASSQESRGPYEQYF; CDR3 DNA: TGTGCCAGCAGCCAAGAGTCCAGAGGCCCTTACGAGCAGTACTTC
D gene: NA; J gene: TRBJ2-2; clone size: NA; V gene: TRBV20-1; CDR3 protein: CSASPLAATGELFF; CDR3 DNA: TGCAGTGCTAGTCCGTTAGCGGCCACCGGGGAGCTGTTTTTT
D gene: NA; J gene: TRBJ1-5; clone size: many; V gene: TRBV24-1; CDR3 protein: CATGDELPQHF; CDR3 DNA: TGTGCCACCGGGGATGAGCTGCCCCAGCATTTT
D gene: TRBD1; J gene: TRBJ2-7; clone size: NA; V gene: TRBV20-1; CDR3 protein: CSARDLGTGGPSGQYF; CDR3 DNA: TGCAGTGCTAGAGATCTTGGGACAGGGGGGCCCTCGGGGCAGTACTTC
D gene: NA; J gene: TRBJ2-7; clone size: NA; V gene: TRBV28; CDR3 protein: CASSSYGFSEQYF; CDR3 DNA: TGTGCCAGCAGTTCGTACGGTTTCTCCGAGCAGTACTTC
D gene: TRBD1; J gene: TRBJ1-4; clone size: NA; V gene: TRBV5-1; CDR3 protein: CASSFGTGLREKLFF; CDR3 DNA: TGCGCCAGCAGCTTCGGGACAGGGCTAAGGGAAAAACTGTTTTTT
D gene: TRBD2; J gene: TRBJ2-7; clone size: few; V gene: TRBV9; CDR3 protein: CASSVTQGPSGRTYEQYF; CDR3 DNA: TGTGCCAGCAGCGTGACACAGGGCCCGAGCGGGAGGACCTACGAGCAGTACTTC
D gene: NA; J gene: TRBJ2-3; clone size: few; V gene: TRBV5-1; CDR3 protein: CASSLGWLEWAQYF; CDR3 DNA: TGCGCCAGCAGCTTGGGGTGGCTAGAGTGGGCGCAGTATTTT
D gene: NA; J gene: TRBJ2-3; clone size: few; V gene: TRBV10-3; CDR3 protein: CAISEEEMTQYF; CDR3 DNA: TGTGCCATCAGTGAAGAAGAGATGACGCAGTATTTT
D gene: NA; J gene: TRBJ2-7; clone size: many; V gene: TRBV21-1; CDR3 protein: CASKKKGAVNEQYF; CDR3 DNA: TGTGCCAGCAAAAAGAAAGGGGCGGTAAACGAGCAGTACTTC
D gene: NA; J gene: TRBJ2-3; clone size: few; V gene: TRBV6-4; CDR3 protein: CASSDGSSSTDTQYF; CDR3 DNA: TGTGCCAGCAGTGACGGCAGCTCTAGCACAGATACGCAGTATTTT
D gene: NA; J gene: TRBJ2-1; clone size: few; V gene: TRBV5-1; CDR3 protein: CASSGGLGIAYNEQFF; CDR3 DNA: TGCGCCAGCAGCGGGGGTTTGGGAATCGCCTACAATGAGCAGTTCTTC
D gene: TRBD2; J gene: TRBJ2-2; clone size: NA; V gene: TRBV9; CDR3 protein: CASSARILAGGTGELFF; CDR3 DNA: TGTGCCAGCAGCGCCCGAATCTTAGCGGGGGGCACCGGGGAGCTGTTTTTT
D gene: NA; J gene: TRBJ2-7; clone size: many; V gene: TRBV20-1; CDR3 protein: CSARDDIRGLSYEQYF; CDR3 DNA: TGCAGTGCTAGAGATGATATCCGGGGCCTCTCCTACGAGCAGTACTTC
D gene: NA; J gene: TRBJ2-7; clone size: NA; V gene: TRBV11-3; CDR3 protein: CASSLKPWLEQYF; CDR3 DNA: TGTGCCAGCAGCTTAAAACCGTGGCTCGAGCAGTACTTC
D gene: NA; J gene: TRBJ1-2; clone size: few; V gene: TRBV5-6; CDR3 protein: CASSLQAGSVVRGYTF; CDR3 DNA: TGTGCCAGCAGCTTGCAGGCGGGGAGTGTAGTTCGCGGCTACACCTTC
D gene: NA; J gene: TRBJ1-4; clone size: few; V gene: TRBV20-1; CDR3 protein: CSARGSGNNEKLFF; CDR3 DNA: TGCAGTGCCAGAGGATCCGGGAATAATGAAAAACTGTTTTTT
D gene: NA; J gene: TRBJ2-2; clone size: NA; V gene: TRBV20-1; CDR3 protein: CSARMVRDTGELFF; CDR3 DNA: TGCAGTGCTAGAATGGTCAGGGACACCGGGGAGCTGTTTTTT
D gene: TRBD1; J gene: TRBJ1-6; clone size: NA; V gene: TRBV3-1; CDR3 protein: CASSQVSGGSPLHF; CDR3 DNA: TGTGCCAGCAGCCAAGTTTCAGGGGGTTCACCCCTCCACTTT
D gene: NA; J gene: TRBJ2-1; clone size: few; V gene: TRBV5-6; CDR3 protein: CASSWGGGGTRSYNEQFF; CDR3 DNA: TGTGCCAGCAGCTGGGGTGGGGGCGGGACCCGCTCCTACAATGAGCAGTTCTTC
D gene: NA; J gene: TRBJ1-1; clone size: many; V gene: TRBV12-3/TRBV12-4; CDR3 protein: CASSLTQGGEAFF; CDR3 DNA: TGTGCCAGCAGTTTAACACAGGGTGGTGAAGCTTTCTTT
D gene: NA; J gene: TRBJ2-1; clone size: many; V gene: TRBV27; CDR3 protein: CASSLTASEHEQFF; CDR3 DNA: TGTGCCAGCAGTTTAACGGCTAGTGAACATGAGCAGTTCTTC
D gene: NA; J gene: TRBJ2-5; clone size: few; V gene: TRBV2; CDR3 protein: CASRFRGGQETQYF; CDR3 DNA: TGTGCCAGCAGATTCAGGGGGGGGCAGGAGACCCAGTACTTC
D gene: NA; J gene: TRBJ2-7; clone size: few; V gene: TRBV28; CDR3 protein: CASIGVEQYF; CDR3 DNA: TGTGCCAGCATTGGGGTCGAGCAGTACTTC
D gene: NA; J gene: TRBJ1-1; clone size: NA; V gene: TRBV19; CDR3 protein: CASANDEGFYLNTEAFF; CDR3 DNA: TGTGCCAGTGCCAATGACGAGGGTTTTTACCTGAACACTGAAGCTTTCTTT
D gene: NA; J gene: TRBJ2-7; clone size: NA; V gene: TRBV7-6; CDR3 protein: CASSLDDAGHYEEQYF; CDR3 DNA: TGTGCCAGCAGCTTAGATGATGCCGGGCACTACGAGGAGCAGTACTTC
D gene: NA; J gene: TRBJ2-3; clone size: NA; V gene: TRBV28; CDR3 protein: CASRLTSSQDTQYF; CDR3 DNA: TGTGCCAGCAGGCTGACTAGTTCCCAAGATACGCAGTATTTT
D gene: NA; J gene: TRBJ1-1; clone size: NA; V gene: TRBV5-1; CDR3 protein: CASSVDSSLIDEAFF; CDR3 DNA: TGCGCCAGCAGCGTGGACAGTAGCCTTATAGATGAAGCTTTCTTT
D gene: TRBD1; J gene: TRBJ1-1; clone size: NA; V gene: TRBV7-9; CDR3 protein: CASSPNPQGTEAFF; CDR3 DNA: TGTGCCAGCAGCCCTAACCCACAGGGGACTGAAGCTTTCTTT
D gene: NA; J gene: TRBJ2-7; clone size: many; V gene: TRBV12-3/TRBV12-4; CDR3 protein: CASSFGAGSSYEQYF; CDR3 DNA: TGTGCCAGCAGTTTCGGGGCGGGTTCATCCTACGAGCAGTACTTC
D gene: TRBD1; J gene: TRBJ1-2; clone size: NA; V gene: TRBV19; CDR3 protein: CASRIGQGNGYTF; CDR3 DNA: TGTGCCAGTAGAATCGGACAGGGGAATGGCTACACCTTC
D gene: TRBD1; J gene: TRBJ2-3; clone size: NA; V gene: TRBV7-8; CDR3 protein: CASGNRGLSDTQYF; CDR3 DNA: TGTGCCAGCGGCAACAGGGGTCTTTCAGATACGCAGTATTTT
D gene: NA; J gene: TRBJ2-3; clone size: many; V gene: TRBV12-3/TRBV12-4; CDR3 protein: CASSLGPTGATDTQYF; CDR3 DNA: TGTGCCAGCAGTTTAGGTCCAACTGGGGCCACAGATACGCAGTATTTT
D gene: NA; J gene: TRBJ2-7; clone size: few; V gene: TRBV13; CDR3 protein: CASSLGGGMYEQYF; CDR3 DNA: TGTGCCAGCAGCTTAGGAGGGGGAATGTACGAGCAGTACTTC
D gene: NA; J gene: TRBJ1-1; clone size: few; V gene: TRBV4-1; CDR3 protein: CASSQGDSEEAFF; CDR3 DNA: TGCGCCAGCAGCCAAGGCGACAGCGAAGAAGCTTTCTTT
D gene: TRBD1; J gene: TRBJ2-7; clone size: NA; V gene: TRBV20-1; CDR3 protein: CSAHGTDYEQYF; CDR3 DNA: TGCAGTGCCCATGGGACAGACTACGAGCAGTACTTC
D gene: NA; J gene: TRBJ2-5; clone size: few; V gene: TRBV7-7; CDR3 protein: CASSSGTRETQYF; CDR3 DNA: TGTGCTAGCAGCAGCGGGACAAGAGAGACCCAGTACTTC
D gene: NA; J gene: TRBJ2-7; clone size: few; V gene: TRBV6-5; CDR3 protein: CASSWLNGEGAYEQYF; CDR3 DNA: TGTGCCAGCAGTTGGTTGAATGGGGAGGGGGCCTACGAGCAGTACTTC
D gene: NA; J gene: TRBJ2-1; clone size: many; V gene: TRBV6-1; CDR3 protein: CASSPQAASYNEQFF; CDR3 DNA: TGTGCCAGCAGCCCCCAGGCTGCCTCCTACAATGAGCAGTTCTTC
D gene: NA; J gene: TRBJ1-1; clone size: NA; V gene: TRBV6-1; CDR3 protein: CASNSDMNTEAFF; CDR3 DNA: TGTGCCAGCAATAGCGATATGAACACTGAAGCTTTCTTT
D gene: TRBD2; J gene: TRBJ2-3; clone size: NA; V gene: TRBV15; CDR3 protein: CATSPRGEGTDTQYF; CDR3 DNA: TGTGCCACCAGCCCCCGGGGGGAGGGCACAGATACGCAGTATTTT
D gene: NA; J gene: TRBJ2-7; clone size: many; V gene: TRBV7-9; CDR3 protein: CASSLLESDGYYEQYF; CDR3 DNA: TGTGCCAGCAGCTTATTGGAATCGGACGGGTACTACGAGCAGTACTTC
D gene: NA; J gene: TRBJ2-7; clone size: NA; V gene: TRBV28; CDR3 protein: CASSFGQDGYEQYF; CDR3 DNA: TGTGCCAGCAGTTTTGGTCAGGATGGCTACGAGCAGTACTTC
D gene: NA; J gene: TRBJ2-5; clone size: many; V gene: TRBV29-1; CDR3 protein: CSVVAGRETQYF; CDR3 DNA: TGCAGCGTTGTGGCAGGGAGGGAGACCCAGTACTTC
D gene: NA; J gene: TRBJ1-5; clone size: few; V gene: TRBV12-3/TRBV12-4; CDR3 protein: CASTLEGLSNQPQHF; CDR3 DNA: TGTGCCAGCACTCTCGAAGGATTAAGCAATCAGCCCCAGCATTTT
D gene: TRBD1; J gene: TRBJ1-1; clone size: NA; V gene: TRBV11-2; CDR3 protein: CASSSPTGAETEAFF; CDR3 DNA: TGTGCCAGCAGCTCCCCGACAGGGGCAGAGACTGAAGCTTTCTTT
D gene: TRBD2; J gene: TRBJ2-1; clone size: NA; V gene: TRBV6-2/TRBV6-3; CDR3 protein: CASSPSRTSANNEQFF; CDR3 DNA: TGTGCCAGCAGTCCCTCCAGGACTAGCGCTAACAATGAGCAGTTCTTC